This T cell receptor beta chain was recovered during a study of blood T cell repertoires in COVID-19. Across the study: T cells, B-cell-depleted T cells, or PBMCs provided the cDNA or gDNA that served as material.

Here immunoSEQ multiplex PCR was the method, and the copy in TCRdb shows in-frame clones only, minus some. The sample includes 150,000 to 200,000 clones, approximately 83% of them seen just once. Material: peripheral blood. The sequence came from a man aged 60-69 years with acute or convalescent COVID-19.

The DNA of the CDR3 is TGTGCCAGCAGTGACAGGGGCAGGGTAAACACCGGGGAGCTGTTTTTT. It encodes CASSDRGRVNTGELFF. The V and J genes are TRBV6-1 and TRBJ2-2; tentative D call: TRBD1 (6 bases). V was shortened by 3 bases and J by 2 bases, with 13 bases between the two germline ends. The CDR3 totals 16 residues. CDR1 and CDR2 from the germline V gene are MNHNS and SASEGT.